A single sample is the source of the 19 T cell receptor beta chains below, sequenced in a study of blood T cell repertoires in COVID-19. Assay used: immunoSEQ multiplex PCR; TCRdb lists only in-frame clones, some missing. The sample shows a few hundred thousand clones, around 86% of them seen only once. Sequenced sample: peripheral blood. Source of these receptors: a man in his fifties or sixties with acute or convalescent COVID-19.

The CDR3 protein is CASSFRTGAYNEQFF. DNA of the CDR3: TGTGCCAGCAGTTTCAGGACAGGGGCATACAATGAGCAGTTCTTC. This chain links TRBV27 with TRBJ2-1, with TRBD1 matching 9 bases. CDR1 and CDR2 from the germline V gene are MNHEY and SMNVEV (reference sequence). The length of the CDR3 is 15 residues. Trimming cost V 3 bases and J 4 bases; bases outside gene matches: 4.

This clone was observed a few times. This rearrangement joins TRBV19 to TRBJ1-1; D not resolved. Germline V CDR1 and CDR2: LNHDA, SQIVND (reference sequence). V lost 9 bases and J 2 bases, leaving 16 bases between the germline ends. This CDR3 has 14 amino acids. CDR3 bases: TGTGCCAGCACCGAAACAGAAAGAAACACTGAAGCTTTCTTT. Translating it yields CASTETERNTEAFF.

The V gene is TRBV5-5, the J gene TRBJ1-4; D is uncertain. This CDR3 contains 16 residues. The V and J ends lost 2 bases and 7 bases respectively, with 18 bases between them. Germline V gene data show CDR1 as SGHKS and CDR2 as YYEKEE (reference sequence). CDR3 amino acids: CASSFFAAGSFEKLFF. The DNA of the CDR3 is TGTGCCAGCAGCTTTTTTGCCGCAGGATCCTTTGAAAAACTGTTTTTT.

This chain links TRBV7-8 with TRBJ2-5, with 11 bases aligning to TRBD2. V dropped 5 bases and J dropped 5; count of bases not matched to a gene: 10. CDR1 is SGHVS and CDR2 is FQNEAQ in the germline V gene. This CDR3 has 16 amino acids. This chain's CDR3 is CASSQLLAGVGETQYF. As DNA, the CDR3 is TGTGCCAGCAGCCAACTACTAGCGGGGGTTGGGGAGACCCAGTACTTC.

The chain links TRBV11-1 to TRBJ2-7; 10 nucleotides match TRBD1. Germline trimming cut 9 bases from V and 2 bases from J; bases unmatched to any gene: 13. Germline CDR1 reads SGHAT; CDR2 reads FQDESV (reference sequence). This CDR3 contains 16 residues. CDR3 in amino acids: CASSGTGEHRTYEQYF. The CDR3 DNA is TGTGCCAGTTCCGGGACAGGGGAACATAGGACCTACGAGCAGTACTTC.

V is TRBV27 and J is TRBJ2-7; 13 bases match TRBD2. Germline CDR1 and CDR2: MNHEY and SMNVEV (reference sequence). The CDR3 length is 17 residues. V lost 4 bases, J lost 2 bases, and 8 bases stayed unmatched. This chain's CDR3 is CASSSTPGLAGAYEQYF. The CDR3, as DNA: TGTGCCAGCAGTTCCACCCCAGGACTAGCGGGGGCCTACGAGCAGTACTTC.

The J gene is TRBJ2-5, the V gene TRBV9; 14 bases match TRBD2. The junction had 7 bases not matched to a gene; V was cut back by 4 bases and J by 2 bases. The CDR3 extends over 17 amino acids. Looked up from germline, CDR1 is SGDLS and CDR2 is YYNGEE. The CDR3 loop reads CASSPRTSGGIQETQYF. Written as DNA, the CDR3 is TGTGCCAGCAGCCCCCGGACTAGCGGGGGGATACAAGAGACCCAGTACTTC.

The chain carries TRBV12-3 or TRBV12-4 and TRBJ1-3; D remains ambiguous. The CDR3 totals 12 residues. Trimming removed 6 bases from V and 3 bases from J, with 6 bases in between. CDR3 protein: CASSPFGNTIYF. CDR3 coding DNA: TGTGCCAGCAGCCCATTTGGAAACACCATATATTTT.

This clone was observed a single time. The chain joins TRBV6-7 to TRBJ1-2; 9 bases agree with TRBD1. TRBV6-7 is an ORF, and what it does is uncertain. The CDR3 loop spans 14 amino acids. Trimming removed 8 bases from V and 2 bases from J; junction bases left unmatched: 6. CDR3 sequence reads: CASGTGGTNYGYTF. The CDR3 nucleotides are TGTGCCAGCGGCACAGGGGGCACGAACTATGGCTACACCTTC.

The chain recombines TRBV18 with TRBJ2-3; D possibly corresponds to TRBD2 (5 bases). The CDR3 totals 15 residues. From germline, CDR1 is KGHSH and CDR2 LQKENI. Trimming took off 4 bases at V and 2 bases at J, with 13 bases between the two ends. The CDR3 DNA follows: TGTGCCAGCTCACTTCTCACGGGAATCACAGATACGCAGTATTTT. It translates to CASSLLTGITDTQYF.

V gene TRBV11-2 combines with J gene TRBJ2-7; D gene unclear. CDR3 length: 13 residues. Looked up from germline, CDR1 is SGHAT and CDR2 is FQNNGV. V was shortened by 1 base and J by 6 bases, with 10 bases between the two germline ends. CDR3 in DNA: TGTGCCAGCAGCTTAGCGAGAGCCCTCGAGCAGTACTTC. Translated, it gives CASSLARALEQYF.

The chain couples TRBV6-2 or TRBV6-3 to TRBJ2-4, with 10 bases matching TRBD2. The germline CDR1 and CDR2 sequences are MNHEY and SVGEGT. The V and J ends lost 3 bases and 15 bases, in that order; junction bases with no gene match: 5. This CDR3 contains 12 residues. CDR3 protein: CASSYLAGVAYF. CDR3 in DNA: TGTGCCAGCAGTTATCTAGCGGGGGTTGCGTACTTC.

This clone occurred once. The chain employs TRBV2 and TRBJ2-1, with 9 bases identical to TRBD1. With V trimmed by 6 bases and J by 0 bases, 3 bases remained unmatched. Germline V gene lookup returns CDR1 SNHLY and CDR2 FYNNEI. The length of the CDR3 is 15 residues. The CDR3 DNA reads as TGTGCCAGCAGGGCGGACAGGGGCTCCTACAATGAGCAGTTCTTC. Translated: CASRADRGSYNEQFF. Together with reference TRBV2 and TRBJ2-1, the CDR3 gives the full variable domain: EPEVTQTPSHQVTQMGQEVILRCVPISNHLYFYWYRQILGQKVEFLVSFYNNEISEKSEIFDDQFSVERPDGSNFTLKIRSTKLEDSAMYFCASRADRGSYNEQFFGPGTRLTVL.

V usage is TRBV7-2 and J usage is TRBJ1-2; D call uncertain. V lost 1 base, J lost 4 bases, and 16 bases lay in between. The CDR3 contains 16 residues. Germline CDR1 reads SGHTA; CDR2 reads FQGNSA. The CDR3 DNA sequence: TGTGCCAGCAGCTTAGTGGGCAGGCCGATTGGCTATGGCTACACCTTC. Translating it yields CASSLVGRPIGYGYTF.

The V and J genes are TRBV13 and TRBJ2-7; weak D call: TRBD1 (6 bases). The ends were cut back, 5 bases at V and 4 bases at J, with 12 bases in the middle. From germline, CDR1 is PRHDT and CDR2 FYEKMQ (reference sequence). The CDR3 spans 13 residues. In DNA, the CDR3 is TGTGCCAGCAGCCACCGGGACACTTACGAGCAGTACTTC. It specifies CASSHRDTYEQYF.

The genes are TRBV29-1 and TRBJ2-3; 8 bases line up with TRBD1. Per the germline V gene, CDR1 is SQVTM and CDR2 is ANQGSEA. There are 13 residues in the CDR3. V was clipped by 7 bases and J by 0 bases; unmatched bases: 3. CDR3 coding DNA: TGCAGCGACGGACAGGGAAGCACAGATACGCAGTATTTT. Residues: CSDGQGSTDTQYF.

This sequence joins TRBV30 and TRBJ1-1; no reliable D call. Trimming took 0 bases from V and 4 from J, leaving 9 bases between them. The V gene's germline CDR1 is GTSNPN and CDR2 SVGIG (reference sequence). The CDR3 extends over 13 amino acids. This CDR3 is CAWSVLFGTEAFF. The CDR3 nucleotides read TGTGCCTGGAGTGTACTCTTCGGCACTGAAGCTTTCTTT. The complete variable domain, with remaining parts taken from reference TRBV30 and TRBJ1-1, reads SQTIHQWPATLVQPVGSPLSLECTVEGTSNPNLYWYRQAAGRGLQLLFYSVGIGQISSEVPQNLSASRPQDRQFILSSKKLLLSDSGFYLCAWSVLFGTEAFFGQGTRLTVV.

The chain uses TRBV16 and TRBJ1-6; TRBD1 agrees at 8 bases. With V trimmed by 0 bases and J by 10 bases, 5 bases remained unmatched. CDR1 is KGHSY, CDR2 FQNENV, per germline. CDR3 length: 15 amino acids. The CDR3 DNA reads as TGTGCCAGCAGCCAATCCCGGGACAGGAAATCACCCCTCCACTTT. Its translation: CASSQSRDRKSPLHF.

This chain uses TRBV2 with TRBJ2-7; TRBD1 agrees at 9 bases. This CDR3 is 16 amino acids long. J gave up 5 bases and V 6 bases, and 14 bases lay outside the gene matches. CDR1 and CDR2 from the germline V gene are SNHLY and FYNNEI. CDR3 protein: CASRPRLGQGGHEQYF. CDR3 in DNA: TGTGCCAGCAGGCCAAGATTGGGACAGGGTGGCCACGAGCAGTACTTC.